One and the same sample provided the 26 T cell receptor beta chains below, sequenced in a study of blood T cell repertoires in COVID-19. Method: immunoSEQ multiplex PCR; TCRdb's copy keeps in-frame clones and lacks some. In the table there are roughly 130,000 clones, under 85% of which are singletons. Specimen: peripheral blood. The receptors stem from an older woman with acute or convalescent COVID-19.

The chain employs TRBV5-6 and TRBJ2-1; D might be TRBD1 (6 bases). The V gene's germline CDR1 is SGHDT and CDR2 YYEEEE. V was trimmed by 4 bases and J by 0 bases, leaving 11 bases between them. The CDR3 extends over 15 amino acids. Here the CDR3 reads CASSPTGSSYNEQFF. CDR3 DNA: TGTGCCAGCAGCCCAACAGGGAGCTCCTACAATGAGCAGTTCTTC.

The rearrangement links TRBV6-5 to TRBJ1-4; no reliable D call. Trimming stripped 7 bases from V and 7 bases from J, with 10 bases between. The germline V gene has CDR1 MNHEY and CDR2 SVGAGI. The CDR3 totals 12 residues. CDR3 sequence: CASNNRGEKLFF. CDR3 coding DNA: TGTGCCAGCAACAATAGAGGTGAAAAACTGTTTTTT.

The V call is TRBV7-2, the J call TRBJ2-5, with D possibly matching TRBD1 (5 bases). From germline, CDR1 is SGHTA and CDR2 FQGNSA. V lost 3 bases, J lost 5 bases, and 10 bases lay in between. The CDR3 extends over 13 amino acids. CDR3 nucleotides: TGTGCCAGCAGCTTCCAGGGTGGGGAGACCCAGTACTTC. Amino acid sequence: CASSFQGGETQYF.

This rearrangement joins TRBV18 to TRBJ1-3, with D tentatively TRBD1 (6 bases). Germline V gene data show CDR1 as KGHSH and CDR2 as LQKENI. The CDR3 is 19 residues long. Trimming shortened V by 6 bases and J by 0 bases, and 24 bases separated the two germline ends. CDR3 protein: CASSPSGGRAVNSGNTIYF. CDR3 in DNA: TGTGCCAGCTCCCCCAGCGGGGGGCGAGCGGTCAACTCTGGAAACACCATATATTTT.

This chain joins TRBV27 and TRBJ2-7, with 7 nucleotides matching TRBD1. Germline CDR1 and CDR2: MNHEY and SMNVEV (reference sequence). J gave up 6 bases and V 6 bases, and 11 bases lay outside the gene matches. The CDR3 consists of 14 residues. CDR3 residues: CASSLMTGFGEQYV. The CDR3 DNA reads as TGTGCCAGCAGCCTGATGACAGGGTTCGGCGAGCAGTACGTC.

The V and J genes are TRBV7-6 and TRBJ1-4, with D uncertain. Between the trimmed V and J ends, which lost 1 base and 8 bases, there was a span of 8 bases. The CDR3 spans 13 residues. In germline, CDR1 is SGHVS, CDR2 FNYEAQ. The CDR3 DNA reads TGTGCCAGCAGCTTAGGTCAATTCGAAAAACTGTTTTTT. Translated, it gives CASSLGQFEKLFF.

As DNA, the CDR3 is TGTGCCAGCTCACGGGGACAGGTTGCACGGAACACCGGGGAGCTGTTTTTT. It yields the protein CASSRGQVARNTGELFF. This rearrangement joins TRBV18 to TRBJ2-2; 8 bases map to TRBD1. After removal of 4 bases from V and 1 base from J, the junction contained 8 bases not matched to a gene. Germline CDR1 KGHSH, CDR2 LQKENI. CDR3 size: 17 residues. Full variable domain (outside the CDR3, taken from reference TRBV18 and TRBJ2-2): NAGVMQNPRHLVRRRGQEARLRCSPMKGHSHVYWYRQLPEEGLKFMVYLQKENIIDESGMPKERFSAEFPKEGPSILRIQQVVRGDSAAYFCASSRGQVARNTGELFFGEGSRLTVL.

The chain has TRBV2 and TRBJ1-2; D gene unclear. V was cut by 4 bases and J by 2 bases, with 11 bases left in between. Germline-derived CDR1 and CDR2 are SNHLY and FYNNEI. The CDR3 contains 14 residues. CDR3 nucleotides: TGTGCCAGCAGTGCAGAGGGAAGAAACTATGGCTACACCTTC. Its translation: CASSAEGRNYGYTF.

The chain employs TRBV4-2 and TRBJ2-5; a weak D match, TRBD2 (7 bases). There are 16 residues in the CDR3. V lost 2 bases to trimming and J lost 2 bases, with 15 bases between them. The germline gives CDR1 LGHNA, CDR2 YNFKEQ. The CDR3 here is CASSQYPGGSQETQYF. The CDR3 nucleotides read TGTGCCAGCAGCCAATACCCGGGGGGCTCACAAGAGACCCAGTACTTC.

V gene TRBV5-1 combines with J gene TRBJ1-6, with 9 bases that match TRBD1. This CDR3 is 15 amino acids long. Trimming took 0 bases from V and 8 from J; bases not matched to a gene: 3. Germline assignment: CDR1 SGHRS and CDR2 YFSETQ. As DNA, the CDR3 is TGCGCCAGCAGCTTGGCCGGGACAGGGTATTCACCCCTCCACTTT. This encodes CASSLAGTGYSPLHF.

This clone has only one observation. The gene calls are TRBV5-1 and TRBJ1-1, with D tentatively TRBD1 (6 bases). Germline V gives CDR1 SGHRS, CDR2 YFSETQ. The CDR3 has 15 residues. The V end lost 0 bases, the J end lost 5 bases, and 14 bases lay between the germline ends. CDR3 amino acids: CASSLGQGPVTEAFF. CDR3 in DNA: TGCGCCAGCAGCTTGGGGCAGGGGCCGGTAACTGAAGCTTTCTTT.

In its sample, this clone was seen once. The chain joins TRBV28 to TRBJ1-2, with TRBD1 as a possible D gene (6 bases). Germline values: CDR1 MDHEN, CDR2 SYDVKM. Trimming took 8 bases from V and 7 from J, leaving 17 bases between them. The CDR3 contains 13 residues. The CDR3 here is CASRLWAGVGYTF. DNA of the CDR3: TGTGCCAGCCGCCTTTGGGCAGGGGTTGGCTACACCTTC.

This clone was detected ten times or more. The gene calls are TRBV24-1 and TRBJ1-4, with 11 bases matching TRBD1. This CDR3 is 15 amino acids long. V shed 9 bases and J 10 bases; nucleotides not matched to a gene: 12. From germline, CDR1 is KGHDR and CDR2 SFDVKD. This chain's CDR3 is CATRGVGTGGVKLFF. The CDR3 DNA sequence: TGTGCCACCCGAGGTGTTGGGACAGGGGGTGTAAAACTGTTTTTT.

This rearrangement joins TRBV27 to TRBJ1-2; D is unresolved. Germline CDR1 and CDR2: MNHEY and SMNVEV (reference sequence). Trimming took off 3 bases at V and 1 base at J, with 18 bases between the two ends. The CDR3 has 17 amino acids. The CDR3 sequence is CASSLAGEGKHNYGYTF. CDR3 DNA sequence: TGTGCCAGCAGTTTGGCGGGAGAGGGAAAGCATAACTATGGCTACACCTTC.

This clone appeared a few times. Here the CDR3 omits its conserved ending phenylalanine or tryptophan, so a read error is the likely source. The DNA is left out, because the CDR3 cannot be placed on it with certainty; the CDR3 is given as TCRdb lists it. CDR3: CASRVGDINRG. V gene TRBV5-1 combines with J gene TRBJ2-2; TRBD1 is the table's D call, not checked against the DNA. In germline, CDR1 is SGHRS, CDR2 YFSETQ. The CDR3 is 11 amino acids in total, end residues counted.

The chain carries TRBV30 and TRBJ2-2; TRBD1 aligns across 8 bases. CDR1 is GTSNPN and CDR2 is SVGIG in the germline V gene (reference sequence). The CDR3 extends over 14 amino acids. With 3 bases clipped from V and 7 bases from J, the junction kept 7 bases outside the gene matches. CDR3 loop: CAWRGQVEVGELFF. CDR3 bases: TGTGCCTGGAGGGGACAGGTCGAGGTCGGGGAGCTGTTTTTT.

The chain joins TRBV6-5 to TRBJ1-1; D possibly corresponds to TRBD1 (6 bases). Germline assignment: CDR1 MNHEY and CDR2 SVGAGI. V lost 6 bases and J lost 2, with 13 bases in between. CDR3 length: 14 amino acids. In DNA, the CDR3 is TGTGCCAGCAGCCTGGGACATGCCAACACTGAAGCTTTCTTT. This encodes CASSLGHANTEAFF.

This chain joins TRBV7-2 and TRBJ1-1, with D perhaps TRBD1 (6 bases). The ends were cut back, 3 bases at V and 4 bases at J, with 12 bases in the middle. This CDR3 is built from 14 residues. The germline CDR1 and CDR2 sequences are SGHTA and FQGNSA. CDR3 in amino acids: CASSFNLQGTEAFF. CDR3 sequence (DNA): TGTGCCAGCAGCTTCAACTTACAGGGCACTGAAGCTTTCTTT.

CDR3 in amino acids: CASSEVLDTIGNTIYF. The CDR3 region has the DNA TGTGCCAGCAGTGAAGTCCTGGATACTATTGGAAACACCATATATTTT. The chain combines TRBV6-1 with TRBJ1-3; the D is unclear. V was pared by 1 base and J by 3 bases, with 13 bases between. Germline V gives CDR1 MNHNS, CDR2 SASEGT. This CDR3 region has 16 residues.

This chain uses TRBV2 with TRBJ2-2, with 11 bases fitting TRBD2. The CDR3 consists of 17 residues. The V gene end was trimmed by 6 bases and the J gene end by 1 base; junction bases not matched to a gene: 7. The germline V gene encodes CDR1 SNHLY and CDR2 FYNNEI. CDR3 protein: CASSRRGLAGNTGELFF. The CDR3 DNA reads as TGTGCCAGCAGCCGCAGAGGACTAGCGGGGAACACCGGGGAGCTGTTTTTT.

This clone appeared a few times. The chain has TRBV6-5 and TRBJ1-2; tentatively, D is TRBD1 (6 bases). This CDR3 is 13 amino acids long. The V gene lost 2 bases and the J gene lost 7 bases, with 11 bases spanning the gap. CDR1 MNHEY and CDR2 SVGAGI come from the germline V gene. The CDR3 spells CASSYHQDSGYTF. The CDR3 nucleotides are TGTGCCAGCAGTTACCACCAGGACAGTGGCTACACCTTC.

The chain carries TRBV30 and TRBJ1-5; D is possibly TRBD1 (5 bases). Trimming took 2 bases from V and 2 from J, leaving 16 bases between them. This CDR3 has 16 amino acids. CDR1 and CDR2 from the germline V gene are GTSNPN and SVGIG (reference sequence). As DNA, the CDR3 is TGTGCCTGGAGTCTGGGGCCCGGGTATCGCAATCAGCCCCAGCATTTT. Its protein product is CAWSLGPGYRNQPQHF.

The rearrangement joins TRBV27 to TRBJ2-7, with a possible D match to TRBD2 (7 bases). Germline V gene data show CDR1 as MNHEY and CDR2 as SMNVEV (reference sequence). The CDR3 totals 14 residues. V was shortened by 6 bases and J by 5 bases, with 17 bases between the two germline ends. The CDR3 DNA sequence: TGTGCCAGCAGAGGGGGGGTATATTTTGACGAGCAGTACGTC. Protein: CASRGGVYFDEQYV.

V gene TRBV6-5 combines with J gene TRBJ1-5, with 8 bases fitting TRBD1. V dropped 8 bases and J dropped 5; count of bases not matched to a gene: 11. This CDR3 has 15 amino acids. Germline-derived CDR1 and CDR2 are MNHEY and SVGAGI. The CDR3 here is CASLGRQGRYQPQHF. The DNA of the CDR3 is TGTGCCAGCCTCGGTCGACAGGGGAGATATCAGCCCCAGCATTTT.

V is TRBV6-4 and J is TRBJ1-1; no firm D call. This CDR3 is 13 amino acids long. Deletions cut 2 bases from V and 8 bases from J, with 12 bases between. Germline CDR1 reads MRHNA; CDR2 reads SNTAGT. As DNA, the CDR3 is TGTGCCAGCAGTGACGGTTCTAGGAGAGAAGCTTTCTTT. This codes for CASSDGSRREAFF.

The chain combines TRBV5-4 with TRBJ2-2, with D possibly matching TRBD1 (6 bases). From germline, CDR1 is SGHNT and CDR2 YYREEE (reference sequence). The CDR3 length is 13 residues. V was pared by 9 bases and J by 2 bases, with 11 bases between. CDR3 DNA: TGTGCCACACGCAGGGGTAACACCGGGGAGCTGTTTTTT. Amino acid sequence: CATRRGNTGELFF.